This T cell receptor (beta chain) was observed in a study of cytomegalovirus exposure and HLA in healthy donors. General study findings and limits: Most TCR sequences showed up rarely, but some public TCRs showed up in many donors.

The protocol was immunoSEQ multiplex PCR, while the TCRdb copy is restricted to in-frame clones and leaves out a portion. Of more than 95,000 clones listed, 70% to 90% are singletons. The donors belonged to the approximately 110-subject validation cohort, separate from the 666-subject first cohort. As to this clone: The antigen remains unidentified.

The J segment lost 0 bases and the V segment lost 1 base, leaving 3 bases of the junction unmatched. The germline V gene encodes CDR1 LNHNV and CDR2 YYDKDF (reference sequence). This CDR3 is 16 amino acids long. The genes are TRBV15 and TRBJ2-5; 9 bases are a match to TRBD1. The specimen sequenced was PBMCs. This TCR came from a woman under 30 in good health and CMV-seronegative. CDR3 residues: CATSRVGDRDQETQYF. The CDR3 nucleotides are TGTGCCACCAGCAGAGTGGGGGACAGGGACCAAGAGACCCAGTACTTC.